A selection of T cell receptor beta chains follows, all from one sample in a study of CD8 T cells in ankylosing spondylitis. TCRdb processed the 5' RACE reads anew with MiXCR; each CDR3 protein has one entry. This table holds about 310,000 distinct CDR3 sequences, roughly 20% found once. The sample comprised blood, either unsorted or a sorted T cell fraction (not recorded which). Receptors were obtained from a female donor with ankylosing spondylitis or in good health (not recorded which). CDR3s include the opening cysteine and the closing phenylalanine or tryptophan. D genes are given only for firm matches. Size tells how often a clone was seen (once, few, many) or the class of an expanded clone, and some rows leave it out.

d_gene: .; j_gene: TRBJ2-5; abundance: .; v_gene: TRBV24-1; CDR3nt: TGTGCCACCAGTGATCCACCGGAGGAGGAGACCCAGTACTTC; CDR3aa: CATSDPPEEETQYF
d_gene: TRBD1; j_gene: TRBJ2-3; abundance: .; v_gene: TRBV2; CDR3nt: TGTGCCAGCAGTGTAGGACAGGGGGCTACAGATACGCAGTATTTT; CDR3aa: CASSVGQGATDTQYF
d_gene: .; j_gene: TRBJ1-1; abundance: .; v_gene: TRBV25-1; CDR3nt: TGTGCCAGCAGTGAGAATCGGGACACTGAAGCTTTCTTT; CDR3aa: CASSENRDTEAFF
d_gene: .; j_gene: TRBJ2-1; abundance: .; v_gene: TRBV5-1; CDR3nt: TGCGCCAGCAGTACGGGGCGATTTAGCGGTAGTAGGGATGAGCAGTTCTTC; CDR3aa: CASSTGRFSGSRDEQFF
d_gene: TRBD2; j_gene: TRBJ2-5; abundance: .; v_gene: TRBV12-3/TRBV12-4; CDR3nt: TGTGCCAGCACTACTAGGGGAGGGGACGACCAAGAGACCCAGTACTTC; CDR3aa: CASTTRGGDDQETQYF
d_gene: .; j_gene: TRBJ2-5; abundance: .; v_gene: TRBV27; CDR3nt: TGTGCCAGCGGGGTAGCGGCCAAAATCCAAGAGACCCAGTACTTC; CDR3aa: CASGVAAKIQETQYF
d_gene: TRBD1; j_gene: TRBJ1-6; abundance: few; v_gene: TRBV2; CDR3nt: TGTGCCAGCAGCTGGACAGGGGACTCACCCCTCCACTTT; CDR3aa: CASSWTGDSPLHF
d_gene: .; j_gene: TRBJ1-1; abundance: .; v_gene: TRBV2; CDR3nt: TGTGCCAGCAGACCACAGGGCAACACTGAAGCTTTCTTT; CDR3aa: CASRPQGNTEAFF
d_gene: TRBD1; j_gene: TRBJ2-2; abundance: .; v_gene: TRBV9; CDR3nt: TGTGCCAGCAGCGCAGCGGGGACAGGGCCGACCGGGGAGCTGTTTTTT; CDR3aa: CASSAAGTGPTGELFF
d_gene: TRBD1; j_gene: TRBJ2-7; abundance: few; v_gene: TRBV6-5; CDR3nt: TGTGCCAGCAACAGGGGCCAGGAGCAGTACTTC; CDR3aa: CASNRGQEQYF
d_gene: .; j_gene: TRBJ2-5; abundance: many; v_gene: TRBV4-3; CDR3nt: TGCGCCAGCAGCCGACAACGATCCTCCTCCCAGTACTTC; CDR3aa: CASSRQRSSSQYF
d_gene: TRBD1; j_gene: TRBJ2-1; abundance: .; v_gene: TRBV6-2/TRBV6-3; CDR3nt: TGTGCCAGCAGTCGACCCCGGGGACAGGGCTACAATGAGCAGTTCTTC; CDR3aa: CASSRPRGQGYNEQFF
d_gene: TRBD2; j_gene: TRBJ2-7; abundance: few; v_gene: TRBV7-6; CDR3nt: TGTGCCAGCAGCTTGTCTAGCGGGAGGCCCCCCTACGAGCAGTACTTC; CDR3aa: CASSLSSGRPPYEQYF
d_gene: .; j_gene: TRBJ2-7; abundance: .; v_gene: TRBV6-5; CDR3nt: TGTGCCAGCAGTTACGGGTTCGGGGGCCTCTCCTACGAGCAGTACTTC; CDR3aa: CASSYGFGGLSYEQYF
d_gene: .; j_gene: TRBJ1-1; abundance: .; v_gene: TRBV27; CDR3nt: TGTGCCAGCAGTTCACGGATCTTAGGGGGCACTGAAGCTTTCTTT; CDR3aa: CASSSRILGGTEAFF
d_gene: TRBD1; j_gene: TRBJ1-2; abundance: .; v_gene: TRBV30; CDR3nt: TGTGCCTGTGATCCACAGGGGACATATGGCTACACCTTC; CDR3aa: CACDPQGTYGYTF
d_gene: TRBD2; j_gene: TRBJ2-1; abundance: .; v_gene: TRBV11-2; CDR3nt: TGTGCCAGCAGCTTCCCTAGCGGGAGGTCGAGCTCCTACAATGAGCAGTTCTTC; CDR3aa: CASSFPSGRSSSYNEQFF
d_gene: TRBD2; j_gene: TRBJ2-2; abundance: few; v_gene: TRBV19; CDR3nt: TGTGCCAGTAGTACCCTATCGACTAGCAGCAACGGGGAGCTGTTTTTT; CDR3aa: CASSTLSTSSNGELFF
d_gene: .; j_gene: TRBJ2-7; abundance: many; v_gene: TRBV29-1; CDR3nt: TGCAGCGTTAAAGGAGGACTTGGAGTTGTGGAGCAGTACTTC; CDR3aa: CSVKGGLGVVEQYF
d_gene: .; j_gene: TRBJ2-2; abundance: .; v_gene: TRBV12-3/TRBV12-4; CDR3nt: TGTGCCAGCACCCGAGGTGCAGGACTCGTTTTGGGGGCCGGGGAGCTGTTTTTT; CDR3aa: CASTRGAGLVLGAGELFF
d_gene: TRBD2; j_gene: TRBJ2-1; abundance: .; v_gene: TRBV6-1; CDR3nt: TGTGCCAGCAGTGGTCTACTAGCGGGCTCCTACAATGAGCAGTTCTTC; CDR3aa: CASSGLLAGSYNEQFF
d_gene: .; j_gene: TRBJ2-6; abundance: .; v_gene: TRBV18; CDR3nt: TGTGCCAGCTCACCGGCTTTTCCGGGGTCTGGGGCCAACGTCCTGACTTTC; CDR3aa: CASSPAFPGSGANVLTF
d_gene: TRBD1; j_gene: TRBJ1-1; abundance: many; v_gene: TRBV14; CDR3nt: TGTGCCAGCAGCCCCCGACAGGGGAAGGACACTGAAGCTTTCTTT; CDR3aa: CASSPRQGKDTEAFF
d_gene: .; j_gene: TRBJ2-3; abundance: .; v_gene: TRBV7-8; CDR3nt: TGTGCCAGCAGCTCCTCATCGGGTACGCAGTATTTT; CDR3aa: CASSSSSGTQYF
d_gene: .; j_gene: TRBJ2-3; abundance: .; v_gene: TRBV4-2; CDR3nt: TGTGCCAGCGGCCGGGACCTCGGGACAGATACGCAGTATTTT; CDR3aa: CASGRDLGTDTQYF
d_gene: .; j_gene: TRBJ2-7; abundance: many; v_gene: TRBV29-1; CDR3nt: TGCAGCGTTGGATCCCCCTCCTACGAGCAGTACTTC; CDR3aa: CSVGSPSYEQYF
d_gene: .; j_gene: TRBJ2-4; abundance: .; v_gene: TRBV9; CDR3nt: TGTGCCAGCAGCCCGGACTTAGCCAAAAACATTCAGTACTTC; CDR3aa: CASSPDLAKNIQYF
d_gene: .; j_gene: TRBJ2-7; abundance: few; v_gene: TRBV7-9; CDR3nt: TGTGCCAGCAGCCCCGGGGACGACTACGAGCAGTACTTC; CDR3aa: CASSPGDDYEQYF
d_gene: TRBD2; j_gene: TRBJ2-5; abundance: .; v_gene: TRBV20-1; CDR3nt: TGCAGTGACCCTGGGGCGGGAGGTCAAGAGACCCAGTACTTC; CDR3aa: CSDPGAGGQETQYF
d_gene: .; j_gene: TRBJ2-1; abundance: .; v_gene: TRBV5-5; CDR3nt: TGTGCCAGCAGCTTGGCCTGGGCAGAGCTGTTCTTC; CDR3aa: CASSLAWAELFF
d_gene: .; j_gene: TRBJ2-1; abundance: few; v_gene: TRBV12-3/TRBV12-4; CDR3nt: TGTGCCAGCAGTTTTTCTGACAATGAGCAGTTCTTC; CDR3aa: CASSFSDNEQFF
d_gene: TRBD2; j_gene: TRBJ2-5; abundance: .; v_gene: TRBV18; CDR3nt: TGTGCCAGCTCACCCCCCATAGCGGGAGAGACCCAGTACTTC; CDR3aa: CASSPPIAGETQYF
d_gene: .; j_gene: TRBJ2-7; abundance: .; v_gene: TRBV6-1; CDR3nt: TGTGCCAGCAGTGAATCGGGTTGGTACGAGCAGTACTTC; CDR3aa: CASSESGWYEQYF
d_gene: TRBD2; j_gene: TRBJ2-3; abundance: .; v_gene: TRBV5-1; CDR3nt: TGCGCCAGCAGTCCCGGGACTAGCGGGGGCCGGGGAGATACGCAGTATTTT; CDR3aa: CASSPGTSGGRGDTQYF
d_gene: .; j_gene: TRBJ2-2; abundance: once; v_gene: TRBV11-3; CDR3nt: TGTGCCAGCAGCTTTGCAGGGAACACCGGGGAGCTGTTTTTT; CDR3aa: CASSFAGNTGELFF
d_gene: .; j_gene: TRBJ2-7; abundance: few; v_gene: TRBV6-1; CDR3nt: TGTGCCAGCAGCCCCCTAAAGGGGACTGGTACCTACGAGCAGTACTTC; CDR3aa: CASSPLKGTGTYEQYF
d_gene: .; j_gene: TRBJ2-4; abundance: few; v_gene: TRBV7-9; CDR3nt: TGTGCCAGCAGCCGGGTCGGGGAAAACATTCAGTACTTC; CDR3aa: CASSRVGENIQYF